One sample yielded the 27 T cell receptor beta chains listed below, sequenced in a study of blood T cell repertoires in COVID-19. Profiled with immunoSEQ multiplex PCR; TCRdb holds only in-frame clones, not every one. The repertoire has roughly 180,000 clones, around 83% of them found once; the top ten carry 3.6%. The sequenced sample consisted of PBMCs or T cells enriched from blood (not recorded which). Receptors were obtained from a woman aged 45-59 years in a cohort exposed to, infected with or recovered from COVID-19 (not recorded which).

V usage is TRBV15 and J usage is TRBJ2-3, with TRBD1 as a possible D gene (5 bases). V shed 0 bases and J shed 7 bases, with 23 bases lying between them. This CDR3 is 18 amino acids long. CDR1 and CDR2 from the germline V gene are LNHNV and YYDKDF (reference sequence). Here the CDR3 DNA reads TGTGCCACCAGCAGAGATGGGATGGTAGGGGTCAGTGGAAATACGCAGTATTTT. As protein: CATSRDGMVGVSGNTQYF.

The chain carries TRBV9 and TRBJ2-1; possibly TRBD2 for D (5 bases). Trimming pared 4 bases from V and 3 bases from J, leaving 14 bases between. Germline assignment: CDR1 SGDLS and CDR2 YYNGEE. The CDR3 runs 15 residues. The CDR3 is CASSTIGRGYNEQFF. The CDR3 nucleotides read TGTGCCAGCAGCACTATAGGACGGGGCTACAATGAGCAGTTCTTC.

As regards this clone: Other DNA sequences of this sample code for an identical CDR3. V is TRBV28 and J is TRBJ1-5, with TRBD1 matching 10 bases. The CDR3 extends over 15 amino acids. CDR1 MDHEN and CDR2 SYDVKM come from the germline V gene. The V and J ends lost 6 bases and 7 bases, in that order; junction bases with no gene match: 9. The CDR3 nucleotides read TGTGCCAGCAGCTTGGGACAGGGGTTCCGACAGCCCCAGCATTTT. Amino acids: CASSLGQGFRQPQHF. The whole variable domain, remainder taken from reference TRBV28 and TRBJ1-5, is DVKVTQSSRYLVKRTGEKVFLECVQDMDHENMFWYRQDPGLGLRLIYFSYDVKMKEKGDIPEGYSVSREKKERFSLILESASTNQTSMYLCASSLGQGFRQPQHFGDGTRLSIL.

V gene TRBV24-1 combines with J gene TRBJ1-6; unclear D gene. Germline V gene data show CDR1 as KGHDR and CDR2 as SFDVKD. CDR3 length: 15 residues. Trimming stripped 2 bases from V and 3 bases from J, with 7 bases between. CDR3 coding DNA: TGTGCCACCAGTGATTCGCGGATCTATAATTCACCCCTCCACTTT. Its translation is CATSDSRIYNSPLHF.

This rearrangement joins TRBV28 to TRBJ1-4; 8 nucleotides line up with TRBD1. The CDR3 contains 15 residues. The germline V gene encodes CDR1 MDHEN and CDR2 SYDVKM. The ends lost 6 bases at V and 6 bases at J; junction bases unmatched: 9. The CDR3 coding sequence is TGTGCCAGCAGACGTACCGGGACAGGTGATGAAAAACTGTTTTTT. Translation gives CASRRTGTGDEKLFF.

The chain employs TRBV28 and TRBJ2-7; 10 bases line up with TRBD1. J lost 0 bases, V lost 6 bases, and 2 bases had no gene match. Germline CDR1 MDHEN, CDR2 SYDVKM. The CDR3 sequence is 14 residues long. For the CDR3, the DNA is TGTGCCAGCAGAGGACAGGGGGACTCCTACGAGCAGTACTTC. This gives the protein CASRGQGDSYEQYF.

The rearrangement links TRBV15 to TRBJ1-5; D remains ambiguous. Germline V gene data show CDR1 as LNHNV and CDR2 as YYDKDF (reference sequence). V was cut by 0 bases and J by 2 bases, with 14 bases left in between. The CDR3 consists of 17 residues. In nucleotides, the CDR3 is TGTGCCACCAGCAGAGATTCGACAAGGTACGGCAATCAGCCCCAGCATTTT. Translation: CATSRDSTRYGNQPQHF.

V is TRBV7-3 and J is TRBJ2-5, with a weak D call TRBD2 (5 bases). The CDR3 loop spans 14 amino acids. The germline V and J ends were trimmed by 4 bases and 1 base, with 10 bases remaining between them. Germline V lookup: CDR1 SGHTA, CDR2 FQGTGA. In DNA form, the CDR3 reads TGTGCCAGCAGCTCCTCCGGGATCCAAGAGACCCAGTACTTC. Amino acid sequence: CASSSSGIQETQYF.

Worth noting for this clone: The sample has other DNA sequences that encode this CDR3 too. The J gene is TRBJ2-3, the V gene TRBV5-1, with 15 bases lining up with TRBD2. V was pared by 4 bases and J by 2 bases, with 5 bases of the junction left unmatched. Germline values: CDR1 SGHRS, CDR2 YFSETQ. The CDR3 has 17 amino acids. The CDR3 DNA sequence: TGCGCCAGCAGCCCGGGACTAGCGGGGGGTATCACAGATACGCAGTATTTT. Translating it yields CASSPGLAGGITDTQYF.

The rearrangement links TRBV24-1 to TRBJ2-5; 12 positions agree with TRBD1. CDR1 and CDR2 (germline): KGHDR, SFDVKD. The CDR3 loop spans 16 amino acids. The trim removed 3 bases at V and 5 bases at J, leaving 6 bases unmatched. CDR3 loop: CATSDPGTGGYETQYF. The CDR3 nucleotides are TGTGCCACCAGTGATCCGGGGACAGGGGGCTATGAGACCCAGTACTTC.

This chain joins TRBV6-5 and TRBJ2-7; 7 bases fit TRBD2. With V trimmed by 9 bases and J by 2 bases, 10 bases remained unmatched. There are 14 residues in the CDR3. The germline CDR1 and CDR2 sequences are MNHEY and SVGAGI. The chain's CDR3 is CASHKASGTYEQYF. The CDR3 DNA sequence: TGTGCCAGTCACAAGGCTAGCGGTACCTACGAGCAGTACTTC.

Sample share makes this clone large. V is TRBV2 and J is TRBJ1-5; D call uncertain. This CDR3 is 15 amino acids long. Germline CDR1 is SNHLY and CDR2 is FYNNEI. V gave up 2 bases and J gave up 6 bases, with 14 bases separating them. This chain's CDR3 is CASSETRVQTQPQHF. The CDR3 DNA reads TGTGCCAGCAGTGAAACCCGGGTTCAAACTCAGCCCCAGCATTTT.

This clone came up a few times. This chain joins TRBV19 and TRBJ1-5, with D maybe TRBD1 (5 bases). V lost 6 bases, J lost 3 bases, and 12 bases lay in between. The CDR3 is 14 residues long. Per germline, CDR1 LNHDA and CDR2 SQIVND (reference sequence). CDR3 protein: CASSLSRDNQPQHF. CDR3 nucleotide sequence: TGTGCCAGTAGCCTAAGCAGGGACAATCAGCCCCAGCATTTT. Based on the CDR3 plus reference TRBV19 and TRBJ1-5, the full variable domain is DGGITQSPKYLFRKEGQNVTLSCEQNLNHDAMYWYRQDPGQGLRLIYYSQIVNDFQKGDIAEGYSVSREKKESFPLTVTSAQKNPTAFYLCASSLSRDNQPQHFGDGTRLSIL.

CDR3 DNA: TGTGCCAGCAGCAAGACTAGGAGAGCCCGTTACGAGCAGTACTTC. It encodes CASSKTRRARYEQYF. The V call is TRBV5-8, the J call TRBJ2-7; D might be TRBD2 (6 bases). Per germline, CDR1 SGHTS and CDR2 YDEGEE. The CDR3 contains 15 residues. Trimming removed 4 bases from V and 4 bases from J, with 18 bases in between. The complete variable domain, with remaining parts taken from reference TRBV5-8 and TRBJ2-7, reads EAGVTQSPTHLIKTRGQQATLRCSPISGHTSVYWYQQALGLGLQFLLWYDEGEERNRGNFPPRFSGRQFPNYSSELNVNALELEDSALYLCASSKTRRARYEQYFGPGTRLTVT.

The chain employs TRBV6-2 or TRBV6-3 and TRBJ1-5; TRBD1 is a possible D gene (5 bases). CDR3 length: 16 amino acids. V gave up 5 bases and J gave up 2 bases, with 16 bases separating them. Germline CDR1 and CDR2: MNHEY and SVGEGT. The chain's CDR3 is CASSASGGGGNQPQHF. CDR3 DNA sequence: TGTGCCAGCAGTGCCTCCGGGGGAGGGGGCAATCAGCCCCAGCATTTT.

CDR3 in amino acids: CASSRTGQVMNTEAFF. The CDR3 DNA reads TGTGCCAGCAGTAGGACGGGACAGGTGATGAACACTGAAGCTTTCTTT. V and J are TRBV28 and TRBJ1-1; 8 bases fit TRBD1. Trimming took 5 bases from V and 0 from J; bases not matched to a gene: 8. Germline V gene data show CDR1 as MDHEN and CDR2 as SYDVKM. There are 16 residues in the CDR3.

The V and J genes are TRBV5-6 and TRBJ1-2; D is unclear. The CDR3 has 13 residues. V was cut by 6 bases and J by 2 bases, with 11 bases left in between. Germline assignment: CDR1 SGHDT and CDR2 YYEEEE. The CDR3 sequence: CASKTDKNYGYTF. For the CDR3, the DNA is TGTGCCAGCAAGACCGACAAGAACTATGGCTACACCTTC.

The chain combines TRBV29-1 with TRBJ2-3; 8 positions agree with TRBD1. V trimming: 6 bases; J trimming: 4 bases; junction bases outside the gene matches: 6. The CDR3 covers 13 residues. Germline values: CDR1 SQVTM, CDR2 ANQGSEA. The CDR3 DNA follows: TGCAGCGTCAACAGGGGGGCAGCAGATACGCAGTATTTT. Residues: CSVNRGAADTQYF.

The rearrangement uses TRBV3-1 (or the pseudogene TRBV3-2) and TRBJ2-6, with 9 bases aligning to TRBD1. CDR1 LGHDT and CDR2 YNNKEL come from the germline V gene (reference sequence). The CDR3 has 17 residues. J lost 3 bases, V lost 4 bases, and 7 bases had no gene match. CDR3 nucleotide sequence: TGTGCCAGCAGCCGCCTTACAGGGGGCGGTGGGGCCAACGTCCTGACTTTC. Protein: CASSRLTGGGGANVLTF.

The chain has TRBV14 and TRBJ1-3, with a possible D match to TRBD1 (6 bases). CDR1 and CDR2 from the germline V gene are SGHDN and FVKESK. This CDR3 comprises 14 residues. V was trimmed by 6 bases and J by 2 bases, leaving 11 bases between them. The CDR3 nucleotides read TGTGCCAGCAGTAGAGCAGGGGCTGGAAACACCATATATTTT. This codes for CASSRAGAGNTIYF.

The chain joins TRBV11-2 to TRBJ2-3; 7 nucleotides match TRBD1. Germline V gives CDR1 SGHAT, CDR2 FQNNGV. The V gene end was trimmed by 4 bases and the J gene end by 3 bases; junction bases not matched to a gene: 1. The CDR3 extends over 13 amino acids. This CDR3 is CASSSDRTDTQYF. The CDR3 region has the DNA TGTGCCAGCAGCTCGGACAGGACAGATACGCAGTATTTT.

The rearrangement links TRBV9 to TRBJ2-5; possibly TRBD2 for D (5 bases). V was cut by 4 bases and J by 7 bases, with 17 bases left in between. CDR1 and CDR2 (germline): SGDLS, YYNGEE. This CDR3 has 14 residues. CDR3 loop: CASSPEGDWGTQYF. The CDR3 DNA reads TGTGCCAGCAGCCCAGAGGGAGATTGGGGGACCCAGTACTTC.

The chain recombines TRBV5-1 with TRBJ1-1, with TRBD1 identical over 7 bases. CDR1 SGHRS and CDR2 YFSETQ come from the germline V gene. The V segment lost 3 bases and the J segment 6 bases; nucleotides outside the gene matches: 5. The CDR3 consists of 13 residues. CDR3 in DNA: TGCGCCAGCAGCTCGGGACAGATATCTGAAGCTTTCTTT. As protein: CASSSGQISEAFF.

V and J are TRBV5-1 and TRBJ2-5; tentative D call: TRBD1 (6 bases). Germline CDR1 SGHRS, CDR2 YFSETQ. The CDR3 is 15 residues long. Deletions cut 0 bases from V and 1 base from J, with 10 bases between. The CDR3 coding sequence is TGCGCCAGCAGCTTGGATGCAGGGGCCCAAGAGACCCAGTACTTC. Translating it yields CASSLDAGAQETQYF.

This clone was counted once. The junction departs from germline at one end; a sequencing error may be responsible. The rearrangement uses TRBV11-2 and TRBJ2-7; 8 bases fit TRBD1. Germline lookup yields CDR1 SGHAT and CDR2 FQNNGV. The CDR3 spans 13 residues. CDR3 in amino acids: CASSLVVWTGITF. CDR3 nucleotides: TGTGCCAGCAGCTTAGTGGTCTGGACAGGGATTACATTC.

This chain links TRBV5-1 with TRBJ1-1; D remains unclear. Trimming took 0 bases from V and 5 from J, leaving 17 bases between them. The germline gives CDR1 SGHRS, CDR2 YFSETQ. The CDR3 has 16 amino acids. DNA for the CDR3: TGCGCCAGCAGCTTGGAGGCGGGGTACGTTGGGACTGAAGCTTTCTTT. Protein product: CASSLEAGYVGTEAFF.

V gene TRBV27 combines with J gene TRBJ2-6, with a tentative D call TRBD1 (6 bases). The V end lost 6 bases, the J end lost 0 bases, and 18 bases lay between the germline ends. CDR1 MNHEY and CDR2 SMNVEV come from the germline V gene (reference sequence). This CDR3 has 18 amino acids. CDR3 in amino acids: CASSRARRGGSGANVLTF. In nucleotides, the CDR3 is TGTGCCAGCAGCCGAGCCCGCAGGGGCGGCTCTGGGGCCAACGTCCTGACTTTC.